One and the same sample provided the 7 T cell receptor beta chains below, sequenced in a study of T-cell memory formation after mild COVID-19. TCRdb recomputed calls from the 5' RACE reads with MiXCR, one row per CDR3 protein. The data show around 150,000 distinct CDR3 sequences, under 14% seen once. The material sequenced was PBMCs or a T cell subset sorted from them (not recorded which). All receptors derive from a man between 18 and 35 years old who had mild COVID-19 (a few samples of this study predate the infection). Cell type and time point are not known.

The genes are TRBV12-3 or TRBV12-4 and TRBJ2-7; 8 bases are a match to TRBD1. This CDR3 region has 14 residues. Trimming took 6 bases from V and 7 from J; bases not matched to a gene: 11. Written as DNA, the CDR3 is TGTGCCAGCAGGAAGGACAGGGCCAACGGGGAGCAGTACTTC. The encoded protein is CASRKDRANGEQYF.

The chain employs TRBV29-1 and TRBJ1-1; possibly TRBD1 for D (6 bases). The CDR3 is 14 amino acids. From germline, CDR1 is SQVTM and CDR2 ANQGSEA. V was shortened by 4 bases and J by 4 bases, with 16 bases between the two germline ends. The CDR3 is CSVGWDKFRTEAFF. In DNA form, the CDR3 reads TGCAGCGTTGGGTGGGACAAATTTCGCACTGAAGCTTTCTTT.

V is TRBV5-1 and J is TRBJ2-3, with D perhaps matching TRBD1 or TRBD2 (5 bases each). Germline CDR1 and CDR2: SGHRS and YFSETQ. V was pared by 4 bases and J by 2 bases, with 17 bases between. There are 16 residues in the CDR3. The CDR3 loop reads CASSPGRLSHTDTQYF. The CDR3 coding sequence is TGCGCCAGCAGCCCGGGGCGACTCTCGCACACAGATACGCAGTATTTT.

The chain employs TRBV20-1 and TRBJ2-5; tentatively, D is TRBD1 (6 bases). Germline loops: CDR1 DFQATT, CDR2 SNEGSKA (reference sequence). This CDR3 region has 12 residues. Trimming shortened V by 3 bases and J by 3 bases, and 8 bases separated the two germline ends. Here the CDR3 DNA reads TGCAGTGCTAGTGAGGGGGAAGAGACCCAGTACTTC. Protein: CSASEGEETQYF.

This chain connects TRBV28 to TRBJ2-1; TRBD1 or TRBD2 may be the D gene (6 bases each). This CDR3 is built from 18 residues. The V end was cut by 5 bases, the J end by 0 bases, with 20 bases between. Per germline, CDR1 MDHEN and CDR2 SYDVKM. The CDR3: CASSPVQGRGHSYNEQFF. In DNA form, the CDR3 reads TGTGCCAGCAGTCCGGTCCAGGGGCGGGGCCACTCCTACAATGAGCAGTTCTTC.

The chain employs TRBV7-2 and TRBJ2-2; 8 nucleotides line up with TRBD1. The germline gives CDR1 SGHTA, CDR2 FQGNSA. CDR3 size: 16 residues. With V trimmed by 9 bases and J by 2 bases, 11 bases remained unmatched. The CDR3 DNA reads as TGTGCCAGTCCCGCGGAGGGACAGGCTAACACCGGGGAGCTGTTTTTT. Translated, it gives CASPAEGQANTGELFF. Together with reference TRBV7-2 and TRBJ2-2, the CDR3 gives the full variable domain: GAGVSQSPSNKVTEKGKDVELRCDPISGHTALYWYRQSLGQGLEFLIYFQGNSAPDKSGLPSDRFSAERTGGSVSTLTIQRTQQEDSAVYLCASPAEGQANTGELFFGEGSRLTVL.

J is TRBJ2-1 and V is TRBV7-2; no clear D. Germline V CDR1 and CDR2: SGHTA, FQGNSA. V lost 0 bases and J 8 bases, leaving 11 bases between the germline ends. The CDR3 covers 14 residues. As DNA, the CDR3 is TGTGCCAGCAGCTTAGCCCTGGCCGTACATGAGCAGTTCTTC. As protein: CASSLALAVHEQFF.